The 20 T cell receptor beta chains below come from one sample, sequenced in a study of monozygotic twins with inflammatory bowel disease. TCRdb reprocessed the 5' RACE reads, with one entry per CDR3 protein and no DNA. The sample table sets out about 110,000 distinct CDR3 sequences. Sequences were obtained from blood. These receptors originate from a human donor with ulcerative colitis or Crohn's disease, or a healthy co-twin of an affected twin (not recorded which).

V usage is TRBV7-9 and J usage is TRBJ1-2; the D gene TCRdb calls, TRBD1, cannot be checked with no DNA. The CDR3 is 14 residues long. Germline V gene sequence: CDR1 SEHNR, CDR2 FQNEAQ (reference sequence). This CDR3 reads CASSLAPSRGGYTF.

The chain joins TRBV12-3 or TRBV12-4 to TRBJ2-7; without DNA, the TCRdb call of TRBD1 cannot be checked. CDR3 length: 14 residues. CDR3 protein: CASSEAGGSYEQYF.

V usage is TRBV5-1 and J usage is TRBJ2-2; TCRdb's assignment of TRBD1 cannot be checked, as there is no DNA. Germline CDR1 reads SGHRS; CDR2 reads YFSETQ. CDR3 length equals 17 residues. Here the CDR3 reads CASSLMMGATLTGELFF.

The V gene is TRBV12-3 or TRBV12-4, the J gene TRBJ2-7; TCRdb gives TRBD2 as the D gene, but with no DNA this cannot be confirmed. This CDR3 has 18 amino acids. The CDR3 loop reads CASSLYTLGTSGSYEQYF.

The chain joins TRBV4-1 to TRBJ2-3; without DNA, the TCRdb call of TRBD1 cannot be checked. Germline V gene lookup returns CDR1 MGHRA and CDR2 YSYEKL. This CDR3 is 16 amino acids long. The chain's CDR3 is CASRRPGQGMADTQYF.

This chain links TRBV20-1 with TRBJ2-1; TCRdb's D gene call, TRBD2, goes unchecked for lack of DNA. There are 12 residues in the CDR3. CDR1 and CDR2 from the germline V gene are DFQATT and SNEGSKA (reference sequence). The CDR3 sequence is CSAIGTRHGQFF.

The chain uses TRBV29-1 and TRBJ1-3. This CDR3 spans 13 amino acids. Germline CDR1 and CDR2: SQVTM and ANQGSEA. This CDR3 is CSVEKESGNTIYF.

The chain couples TRBV5-1 to TRBJ2-5; TCRdb reports TRBD1, a call that lacks DNA to check it against. This CDR3 has 15 residues. CDR1 and CDR2 from the germline V gene are SGHRS and YFSETQ. The CDR3 region is CASTSGGADEETQYF.

The chain combines TRBV7-2 with TRBJ2-3; TCRdb lists TRBD1, though no DNA is available to test this call. The CDR3 is 12 residues long. The germline V gene has CDR1 SGHTA and CDR2 FQGNSA. The CDR3 loop reads CASSPLDRVGNF.

This chain joins TRBV9 and TRBJ1-4; absent DNA, TCRdb's TRBD1 call cannot be checked. The CDR3 has 16 amino acids. CDR1 and CDR2 from the germline V gene are SGDLS and YYNGEE. The CDR3: CASSNGDLWGIEKLFF.

V is TRBV9 and J is TRBJ1-1; without DNA, the TCRdb call of TRBD1 cannot be checked. The CDR3 extends over 14 amino acids. In germline, CDR1 is SGDLS, CDR2 YYNGEE. The CDR3 loop is CASSALTANTEAFF.

The J gene is TRBJ1-1, the V gene TRBV7-2. Germline V gene sequence: CDR1 SGHTA, CDR2 FQGNSA. There are 15 residues in the CDR3. This CDR3 reads CASSFSTVMNTEAFF. The full variable domain, with the rest looked up from reference TRBV7-2 and TRBJ1-1, is GAGVSQSPSNKVTEKGKDVELRCDPISGHTALYWYRQSLGQGLEFLIYFQGNSAPDKSGLPSDRFSAERTGGSVSTLTIQRTQQEDSAVYLCASSFSTVMNTEAFFGQGTRLTVV.

The rearrangement uses TRBV20-1 and TRBJ2-7; the D call from TCRdb, TRBD2, cannot be confirmed without DNA. The CDR3 loop spans 16 amino acids. Germline CDR1 reads DFQATT; CDR2 reads SNEGSKA (reference sequence). Here the CDR3 reads CSAQSRDATSSYEQYF.

The chain is built from TRBV2 and TRBJ2-3; no DNA is available, so the TRBD2 call from TCRdb remains unchecked. This CDR3 comprises 15 residues. The germline V gene encodes CDR1 SNHLY and CDR2 FYNNEI. The CDR3 is CASSATSGRNSPQYF.

Here the CDR3 reads CASSQDRLAGEQYF. This chain joins TRBV4-1 and TRBJ2-7; as DNA is missing, the TRBD2 call by TCRdb cannot be tested. CDR3 length: 14 amino acids. Germline lookup yields CDR1 MGHRA and CDR2 YSYEKL.

The rearrangement joins TRBV10-3 to TRBJ1-5. This CDR3 is 14 amino acids long. CDR1 is ENHRY and CDR2 is SYGVKD in the germline V gene. The CDR3 is CAISGGQKNQPQHF.

This chain uses TRBV12-5 with TRBJ2-2; TCRdb returns TRBD1, unconfirmable since there is no DNA. There are 17 residues in the CDR3. The germline V gene has CDR1 LGHNT and CDR2 FRNRAP. The chain's CDR3 is CASGLSPGQPNTGELFF.

CDR3 sequence reads: CSARDRTSGIPAENTGELFF. The J gene is TRBJ2-2, the V gene TRBV20-1. Germline lookup yields CDR1 DFQATT and CDR2 SNEGSKA (reference sequence). CDR3 length: 20 residues.

This chain joins TRBV30 and TRBJ1-1; no DNA is available, so the TRBD1 call from TCRdb remains unchecked. The CDR3 is 13 amino acids. CDR1 and CDR2 from the germline V gene are GTSNPN and SVGIG (reference sequence). This chain's CDR3 is CAWSTGMNTEAFF.

The chain is built from TRBV7-6 and TRBJ2-5; TCRdb's D call, TRBD2, is unchecked because there is no DNA. The CDR3 spans 16 residues. Germline assignment: CDR1 SGHVS and CDR2 FNYEAQ. This CDR3 is CASSFGLAGGQETQYF. The whole variable domain, filled in from reference TRBV7-6 and TRBJ2-5, reads GAGVSQSPRYKVTKRGQDVALRCDPISGHVSLYWYRQALGQGPEFLTYFNYEAQQDKSGLPNDRFSAERPEGSISTLTIQRTEQRDSAMYRCASSFGLAGGQETQYFGPGTRLLVL.